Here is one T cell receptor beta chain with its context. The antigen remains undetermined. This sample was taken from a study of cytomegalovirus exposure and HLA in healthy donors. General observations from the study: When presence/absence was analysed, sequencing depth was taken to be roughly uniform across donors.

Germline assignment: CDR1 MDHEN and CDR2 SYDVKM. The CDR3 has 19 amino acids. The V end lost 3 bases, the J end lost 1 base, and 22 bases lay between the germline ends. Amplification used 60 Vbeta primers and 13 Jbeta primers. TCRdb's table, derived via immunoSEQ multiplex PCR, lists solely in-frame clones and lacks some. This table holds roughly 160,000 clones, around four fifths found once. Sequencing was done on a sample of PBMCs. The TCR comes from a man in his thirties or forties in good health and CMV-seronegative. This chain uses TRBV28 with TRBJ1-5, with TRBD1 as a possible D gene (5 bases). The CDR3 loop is CASSFPKQDAQWSNQPQHF. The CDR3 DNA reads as TGTGCCAGCAGTTTTCCAAAACAGGACGCCCAGTGGAGCAATCAGCCCCAGCATTTT.